These 5 T cell receptor beta chains were sequenced from one sample in a study of T cell changes during pregnancy in multiple sclerosis. Clones were read by immunoSEQ multiplex PCR, and TCRdb kept only the in-frame ones, dropping some. The table has tens of thousands of clones, roughly nine tenths seen once; the top ten hold approximately 2.3%. Sequenced material: peripheral blood, taken in the first trimester of pregnancy. These receptors were obtained from a female donor in good health, enrolled as a control in a pregnancy study.

The gene calls are TRBV18 and TRBJ2-5; TRBD2 aligns across 7 bases. Germline assignment: CDR1 KGHSH and CDR2 LQKENI. The CDR3 is 14 amino acids. Losses at the gene ends were 3 bases for V and 0 bases for J; bases not matched to a gene: 1. CDR3 protein: CASSPGGDQETQYF. The CDR3, as DNA: TGTGCCAGCTCACCTGGGGGGGACCAAGAGACCCAGTACTTC.

This clone has just one count. This rearrangement joins TRBV11-2 to TRBJ2-1; TRBD1 is a possible D gene (5 bases). Germline loops: CDR1 SGHAT, CDR2 FQNNGV. This CDR3 is built from 17 residues. Trimming left V 2 bases short and J 4 bases short, with 18 bases between. CDR3 in amino acids: CASSLRGSLQAYNEQFF. The DNA of the CDR3 is TGTGCCAGCAGCTTAAGGGGTTCCCTCCAAGCATACAATGAGCAGTTCTTC.

The V gene is TRBV19, the J gene TRBJ2-1, with D unclear. The V gene's germline CDR1 is LNHDA and CDR2 SQIVND (reference sequence). The CDR3 sequence is 13 residues long. V lost 5 bases, J lost 5 bases, and 10 bases lay in between. CDR3 amino acids: CASSVRQDNEQFF. The CDR3 nucleotides are TGTGCCAGTAGTGTTCGGCAGGACAATGAGCAGTTCTTC.

The chain has TRBV6-1 and TRBJ1-1; the D is unclear. Germline V gene sequence: CDR1 MNHNS, CDR2 SASEGT. The CDR3 contains 14 residues. Deletions cut 7 bases from V and 0 bases from J, with 12 bases between. The CDR3 DNA reads as TGTGCCAGCACTTTGGCAGTCATGAACACTGAAGCTTTCTTT. Translating gives CASTLAVMNTEAFF.

The V and J genes are TRBV19 and TRBJ1-1, with TRBD1 identical over 9 bases. CDR1 LNHDA and CDR2 SQIVND come from the germline V gene (reference sequence). The V segment lost 8 bases and the J segment 4 bases; nucleotides outside the gene matches: 8. The CDR3 has 14 residues. CDR3 nucleotides: TGTGCCAGTGGTCTTGGGACAGGGATCACTGAAGCTTTCTTT. As protein: CASGLGTGITEAFF.